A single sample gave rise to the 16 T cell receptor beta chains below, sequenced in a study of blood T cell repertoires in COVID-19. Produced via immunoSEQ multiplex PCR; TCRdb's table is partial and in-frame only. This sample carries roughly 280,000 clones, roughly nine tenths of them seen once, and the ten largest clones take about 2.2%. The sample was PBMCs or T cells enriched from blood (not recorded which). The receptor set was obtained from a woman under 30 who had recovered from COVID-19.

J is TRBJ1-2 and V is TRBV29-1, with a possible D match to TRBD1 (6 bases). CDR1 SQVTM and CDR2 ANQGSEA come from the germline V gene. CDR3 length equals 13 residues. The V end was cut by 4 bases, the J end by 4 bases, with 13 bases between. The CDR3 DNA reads TGCAGCGTTGGACAGGATGGTTCCTATGGCTACACCTTC. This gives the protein CSVGQDGSYGYTF.

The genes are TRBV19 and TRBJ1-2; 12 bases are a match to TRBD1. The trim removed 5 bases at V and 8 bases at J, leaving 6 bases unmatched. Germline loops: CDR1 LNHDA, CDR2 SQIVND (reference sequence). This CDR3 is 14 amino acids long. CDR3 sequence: CASSEGQGARGYTF. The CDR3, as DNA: TGTGCCAGTAGTGAGGGACAGGGGGCGCGGGGCTACACCTTC.

CDR3 residues: CASSLGPSNQPQHF. In DNA form, the CDR3 reads TGTGCCAGCAGCTTGGGGCCTAGCAATCAGCCCCAGCATTTT. The chain links TRBV5-8 to TRBJ1-5, with D unclear. Trimming removed 0 bases from V and 0 bases from J, with 4 bases in between. CDR1 and CDR2 from the germline V gene are SGHTS and YDEGEE. The CDR3 is 14 residues long.

The CDR3 sequence: CASSPTRGTNEKLFF. The CDR3, as DNA: TGTGCCAGCAGCCCCACGAGGGGGACTAATGAAAAACTGTTTTTT. V usage is TRBV3-1 (or the pseudogene TRBV3-2) and J usage is TRBJ1-4; maybe TRBD1 (6 bases). CDR1 and CDR2 from the germline V gene are LGHDT and YNNKEL (reference sequence). CDR3 length equals 15 residues. Trimming took off 4 bases at V and 2 bases at J, with 11 bases between the two ends.

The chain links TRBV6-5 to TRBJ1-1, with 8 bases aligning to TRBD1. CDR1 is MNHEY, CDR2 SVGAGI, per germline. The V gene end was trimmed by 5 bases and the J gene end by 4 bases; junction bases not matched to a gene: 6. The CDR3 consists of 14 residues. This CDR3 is CASSPNTGGTEAFF. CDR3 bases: TGTGCCAGCAGTCCAAACACAGGGGGCACTGAAGCTTTCTTT.

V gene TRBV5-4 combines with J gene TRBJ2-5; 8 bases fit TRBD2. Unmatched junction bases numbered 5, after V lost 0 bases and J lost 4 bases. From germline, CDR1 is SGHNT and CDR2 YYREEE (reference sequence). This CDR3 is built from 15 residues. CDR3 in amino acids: CASSLGAGGLETQYF. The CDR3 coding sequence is TGTGCCAGCAGCTTGGGGGCGGGGGGATTAGAGACCCAGTACTTC.

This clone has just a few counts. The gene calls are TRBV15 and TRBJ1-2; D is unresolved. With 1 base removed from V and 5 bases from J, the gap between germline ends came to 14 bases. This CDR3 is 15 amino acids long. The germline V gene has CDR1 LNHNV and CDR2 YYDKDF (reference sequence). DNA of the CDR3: TGTGCCACCAGCAGAGCCCCCGGGTCGGGGTATGGCTACACCTTC. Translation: CATSRAPGSGYGYTF.

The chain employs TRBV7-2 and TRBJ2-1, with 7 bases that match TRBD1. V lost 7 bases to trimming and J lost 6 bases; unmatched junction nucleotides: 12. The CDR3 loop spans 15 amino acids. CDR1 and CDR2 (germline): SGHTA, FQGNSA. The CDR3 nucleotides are TGTGCCAGCAACAGGGGATCCCTCCAAAGCAATGAGCAGTTCTTC. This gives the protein CASNRGSLQSNEQFF. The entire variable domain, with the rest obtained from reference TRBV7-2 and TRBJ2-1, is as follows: GAGVSQSPSNKVTEKGKDVELRCDPISGHTALYWYRQSLGQGLEFLIYFQGNSAPDKSGLPSDRFSAERTGGSVSTLTIQRTQQEDSAVYLCASNRGSLQSNEQFFGPGTRLTVL.

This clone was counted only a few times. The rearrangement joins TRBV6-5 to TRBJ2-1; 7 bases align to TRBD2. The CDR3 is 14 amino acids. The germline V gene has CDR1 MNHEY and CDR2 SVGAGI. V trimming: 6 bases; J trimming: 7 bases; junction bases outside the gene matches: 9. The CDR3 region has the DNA TGTGCCAGCAGCACGGGGGGTGAGGGGAATGAGCAGTTCTTC. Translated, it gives CASSTGGEGNEQFF.

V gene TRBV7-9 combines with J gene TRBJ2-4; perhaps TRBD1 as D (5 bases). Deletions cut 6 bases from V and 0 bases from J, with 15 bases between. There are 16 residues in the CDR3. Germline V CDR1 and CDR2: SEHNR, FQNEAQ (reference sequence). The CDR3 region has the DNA TGTGCCAGCAGTCTAGGACACTCACTAGCCAAAAACATTCAGTACTTC. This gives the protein CASSLGHSLAKNIQYF. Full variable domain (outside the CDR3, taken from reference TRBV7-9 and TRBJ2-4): DTGVSQNPRHKITKRGQNVTFRCDPISEHNRLYWYRQTLGQGPEFLTYFQNEAQLEKSRLLSDRFSAERPKGSFSTLEIQRTEQGDSAMYLCASSLGHSLAKNIQYFGAGTRLSVL.

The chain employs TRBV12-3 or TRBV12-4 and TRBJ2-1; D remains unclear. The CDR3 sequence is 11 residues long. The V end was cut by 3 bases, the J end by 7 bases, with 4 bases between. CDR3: CASSLYNEQFF. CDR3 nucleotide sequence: TGTGCCAGCAGTTTGTATAATGAGCAGTTCTTC.

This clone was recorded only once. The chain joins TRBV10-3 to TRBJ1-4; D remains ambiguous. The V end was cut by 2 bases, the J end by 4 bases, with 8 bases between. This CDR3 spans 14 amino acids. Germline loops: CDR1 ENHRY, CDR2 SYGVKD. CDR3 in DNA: TGTGCCATCAGTGAGGGAGGGTTTAATGAAAAACTGTTTTTT. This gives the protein CAISEGGFNEKLFF.

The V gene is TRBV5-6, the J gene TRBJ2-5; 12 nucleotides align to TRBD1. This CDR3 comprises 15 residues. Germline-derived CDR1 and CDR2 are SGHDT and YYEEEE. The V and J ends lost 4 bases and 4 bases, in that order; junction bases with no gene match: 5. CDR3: CASSPGTGGRETQYF. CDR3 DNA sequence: TGTGCCAGCAGCCCCGGGACAGGGGGCCGAGAGACCCAGTACTTC.

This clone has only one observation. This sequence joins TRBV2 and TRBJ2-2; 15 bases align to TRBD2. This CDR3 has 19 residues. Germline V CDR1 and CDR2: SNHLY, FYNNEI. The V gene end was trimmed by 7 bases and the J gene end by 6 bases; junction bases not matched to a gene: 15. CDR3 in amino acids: CASTRHSGLAGGPAGELFF. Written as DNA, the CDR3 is TGTGCCAGCACGCGACATAGCGGACTAGCGGGGGGGCCGGCCGGGGAGCTGTTTTTT.

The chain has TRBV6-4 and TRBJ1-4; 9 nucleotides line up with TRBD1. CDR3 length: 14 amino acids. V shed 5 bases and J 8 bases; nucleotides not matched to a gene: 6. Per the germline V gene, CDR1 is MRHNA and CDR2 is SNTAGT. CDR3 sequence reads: CASSPGTGNEKLFF. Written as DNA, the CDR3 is TGTGCCAGCAGTCCCGGGACAGGGAACGAAAAACTGTTTTTT.

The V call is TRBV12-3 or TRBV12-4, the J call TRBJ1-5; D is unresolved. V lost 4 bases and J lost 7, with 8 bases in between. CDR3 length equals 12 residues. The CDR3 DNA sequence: TGTGCCAGCAGTTCTAGTACCCAGCCCCAGCATTTT. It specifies CASSSSTQPQHF.